This TCR beta chain was identified during a study of response to subunit inactivated influenza vaccine. This clonotype was counted only a few times. Its antigen is currently unknown. Study-wide points: Every seasonal influenza vaccination brings in few new T cells, the authors suggested.

TCRdb re-derived calls from the RT-PCR reads in MiXCR, one entry per CDR3 protein. The repertoire has fewer than 700,000 distinct CDR3 sequences, over 10% of them found once; the top ten carry approximately 14%. Germline loops: CDR1 MGHRA, CDR2 YSYEKL. The CDR3 is 14 residues long. V lost 0 bases and J lost 8, with 8 bases in between. This chain links TRBV4-1 with TRBJ1-6; unclear D gene. This TCR came from a man aged 50 or older who received an inactivated influenza vaccine. The sequencing here drew on PBMCs from blood, taken roughly 48 days after vaccination. The CDR3 spells CASSQEREDSPLHF. DNA of the CDR3: TGCGCCAGCAGCCAAGAGAGGGAAGATTCACCCCTCCACTTT.